The entry below describes one T cell receptor (beta chain). Its antigen is not known. Every donor was a healthy Caucasian. These data belong to a study of identical twins. General study results and limits: The abundant beta clonotypes from cord blood had fewer insertions, and memory repertoires had none of this.

The cDNA had a unique molecular identifier and a template-switch universal primer site. Via MiXCR, TCRdb re-called the 5' RACE reads, giving one row per CDR3 protein. The repertoire has fewer than 250,000 distinct CDR3 sequences, less than 10% of them found once; the top ten carry about 5.2%. The TCR originated in a woman aged 18-29 years in good health. The sequenced material came from memory (CD45RO+) T cells sorted from blood.

In DNA form, the CDR3 reads TGTGCCACCAGTGATTCCGGGACTAGCGGGAGAAATGAGCAGTTCTTC. Its protein product is CATSDSGTSGRNEQFF. This sequence joins TRBV24-1 and TRBJ2-1; 14 nucleotides line up with TRBD2. Germline V gives CDR1 KGHDR, CDR2 SFDVKD. Trimming at V came to 2 bases and at J to 7 bases, leaving 3 bases not matched to a gene. The CDR3 loop spans 16 amino acids.